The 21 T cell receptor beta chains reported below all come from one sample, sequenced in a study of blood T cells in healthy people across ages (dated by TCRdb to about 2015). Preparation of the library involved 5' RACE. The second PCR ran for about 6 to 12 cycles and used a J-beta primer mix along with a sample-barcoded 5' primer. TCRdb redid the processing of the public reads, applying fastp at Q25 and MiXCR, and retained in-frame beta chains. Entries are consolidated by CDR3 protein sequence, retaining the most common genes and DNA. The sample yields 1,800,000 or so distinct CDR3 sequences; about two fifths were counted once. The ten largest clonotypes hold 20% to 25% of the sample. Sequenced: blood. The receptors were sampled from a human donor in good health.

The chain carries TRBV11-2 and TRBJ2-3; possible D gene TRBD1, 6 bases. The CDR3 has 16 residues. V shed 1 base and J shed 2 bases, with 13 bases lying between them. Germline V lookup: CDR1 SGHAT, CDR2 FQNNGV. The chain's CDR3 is CASSLVPTGPTDTQYF. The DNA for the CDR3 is TGTGCCAGCAGCTTAGTACCTACAGGGCCCACAGATACGCAGTATTTT.

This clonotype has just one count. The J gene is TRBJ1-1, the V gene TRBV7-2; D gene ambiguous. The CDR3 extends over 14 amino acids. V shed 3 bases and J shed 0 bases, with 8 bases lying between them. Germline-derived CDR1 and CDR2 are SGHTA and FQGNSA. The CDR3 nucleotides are TGTGCCAGCAGCTTTGTCAGTGTGAACACTGAAGCTTTCTTT. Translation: CASSFVSVNTEAFF.

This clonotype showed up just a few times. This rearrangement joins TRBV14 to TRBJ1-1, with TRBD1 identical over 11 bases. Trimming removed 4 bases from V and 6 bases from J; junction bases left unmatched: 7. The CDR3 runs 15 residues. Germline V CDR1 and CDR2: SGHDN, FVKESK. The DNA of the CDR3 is TGTGCCAGCAGCCCGGGGACAGGGGGTTGGTCTGAAGCTTTCTTT. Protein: CASSPGTGGWSEAFF.

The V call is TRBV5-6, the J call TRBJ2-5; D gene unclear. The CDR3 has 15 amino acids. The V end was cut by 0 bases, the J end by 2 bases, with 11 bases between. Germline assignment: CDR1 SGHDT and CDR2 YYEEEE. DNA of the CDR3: TGTGCCAGCAGCTTGGGATTTAACCCTCAAGAGACCCAGTACTTC. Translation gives CASSLGFNPQETQYF.

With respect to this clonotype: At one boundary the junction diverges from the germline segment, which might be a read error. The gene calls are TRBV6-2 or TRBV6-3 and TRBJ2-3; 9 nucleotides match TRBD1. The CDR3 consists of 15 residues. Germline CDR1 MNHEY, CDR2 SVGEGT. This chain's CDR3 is CASTDGGQGSDSQYF. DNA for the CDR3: TGTGCCAGCACCGACGGGGGACAGGGTTCAGATTCGCAGTATTTT.

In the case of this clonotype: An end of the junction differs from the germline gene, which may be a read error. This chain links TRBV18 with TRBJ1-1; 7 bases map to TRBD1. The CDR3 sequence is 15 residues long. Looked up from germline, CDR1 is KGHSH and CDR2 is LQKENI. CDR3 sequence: CAGSPGQELNTEAFF. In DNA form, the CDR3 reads TGTGCCGGCTCACCCGGACAGGAGCTGAACACTGAAGCTTTCTTT. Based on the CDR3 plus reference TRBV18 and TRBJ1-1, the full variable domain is NAGVMQNPRHLVRRRGQEARLRCSPMKGHSHVYWYRQLPEEGLKFMVYLQKENIIDESGMPKERFSAEFPKEGPSILRIQQVVRGDSAAYFCAGSPGQELNTEAFFGQGTRLTVV.

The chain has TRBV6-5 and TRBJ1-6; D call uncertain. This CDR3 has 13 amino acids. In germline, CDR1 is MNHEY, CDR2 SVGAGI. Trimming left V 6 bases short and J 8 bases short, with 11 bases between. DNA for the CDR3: TGTGCCAGCAGCGATCTAAAGGATTCACCCCTCCACTTT. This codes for CASSDLKDSPLHF.

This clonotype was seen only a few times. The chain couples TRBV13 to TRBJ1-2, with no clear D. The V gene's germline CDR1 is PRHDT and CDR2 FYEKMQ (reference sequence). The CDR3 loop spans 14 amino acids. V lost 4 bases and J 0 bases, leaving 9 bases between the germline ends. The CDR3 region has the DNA TGTGCCAGCAGCTCTCGGGCCGCTAACTATGGCTACACCTTC. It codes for CASSSRAANYGYTF. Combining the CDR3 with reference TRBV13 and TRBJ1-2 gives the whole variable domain AAGVIQSPRHLIKEKRETATLKCYPIPRHDTVYWYQQGPGQDPQFLISFYEKMQSDKGSIPDRFSAQQFSDYHSELNMSSLELGDSALYFCASSSRAANYGYTFGSGTRLTVV.

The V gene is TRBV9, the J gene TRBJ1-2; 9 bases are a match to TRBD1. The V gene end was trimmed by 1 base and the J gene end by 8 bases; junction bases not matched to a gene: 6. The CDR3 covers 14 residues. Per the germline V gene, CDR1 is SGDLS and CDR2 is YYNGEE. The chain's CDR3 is CASSVSDRGRGYTF. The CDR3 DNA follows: TGTGCCAGCAGCGTATCAGACAGGGGGAGGGGCTACACCTTC.

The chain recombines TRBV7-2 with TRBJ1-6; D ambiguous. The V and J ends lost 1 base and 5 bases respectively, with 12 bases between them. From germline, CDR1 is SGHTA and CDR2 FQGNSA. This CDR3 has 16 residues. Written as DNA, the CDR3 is TGTGCCAGCAGCTTAGTTCCCGCACCAGATAATTCACCCCTCCACTTT. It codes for CASSLVPAPDNSPLHF. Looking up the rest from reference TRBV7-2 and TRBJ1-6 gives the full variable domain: GAGVSQSPSNKVTEKGKDVELRCDPISGHTALYWYRQSLGQGLEFLIYFQGNSAPDKSGLPSDRFSAERTGGSVSTLTIQRTQQEDSAVYLCASSLVPAPDNSPLHFGNGTRLTVT.

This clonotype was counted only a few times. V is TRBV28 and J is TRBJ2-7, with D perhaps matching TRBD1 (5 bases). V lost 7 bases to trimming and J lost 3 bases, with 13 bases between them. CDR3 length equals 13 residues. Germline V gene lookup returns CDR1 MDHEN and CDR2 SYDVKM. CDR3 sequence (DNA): TGTGCCAGCAACGAGCCAGGGTACTACGAGCAGTACTTC. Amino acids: CASNEPGYYEQYF.

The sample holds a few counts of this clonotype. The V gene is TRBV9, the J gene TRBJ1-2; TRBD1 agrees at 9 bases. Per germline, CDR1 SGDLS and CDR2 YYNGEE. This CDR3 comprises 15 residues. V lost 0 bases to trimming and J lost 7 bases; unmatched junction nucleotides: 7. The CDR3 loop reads CASSVEPDRGAGYTF. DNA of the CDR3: TGTGCCAGCAGCGTAGAGCCCGACAGGGGGGCTGGCTACACCTTC.

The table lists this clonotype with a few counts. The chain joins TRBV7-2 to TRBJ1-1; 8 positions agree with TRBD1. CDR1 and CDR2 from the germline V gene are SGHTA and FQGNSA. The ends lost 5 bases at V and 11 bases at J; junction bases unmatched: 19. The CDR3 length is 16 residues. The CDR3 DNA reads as TGTGCCAGCAGCCAGACAAGACAGGGGATCAGAGTAGTCGCTTTCTTT. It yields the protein CASSQTRQGIRVVAFF.

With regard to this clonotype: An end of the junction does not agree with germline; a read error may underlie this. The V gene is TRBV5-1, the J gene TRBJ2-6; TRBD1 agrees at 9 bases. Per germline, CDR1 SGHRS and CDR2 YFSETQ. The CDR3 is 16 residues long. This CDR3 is CASSLRTGAGANVRTF. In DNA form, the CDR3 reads TGCGCCAGCAGCTTGAGGACAGGGGCCGGGGCCAACGTCCGGACTTTC.

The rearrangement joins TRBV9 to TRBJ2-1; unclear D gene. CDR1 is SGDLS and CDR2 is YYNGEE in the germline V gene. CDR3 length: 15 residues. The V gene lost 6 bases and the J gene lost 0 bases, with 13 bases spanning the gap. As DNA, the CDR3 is TGTGCCAGCACCGAACTCGGAACCTCCTACAATGAGCAGTTCTTC. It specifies CASTELGTSYNEQFF. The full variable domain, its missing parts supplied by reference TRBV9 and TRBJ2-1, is DSGVTQTPKHLITATGQRVTLRCSPRSGDLSVYWYQQSLDQGLQFLIQYYNGEERAKGNILERFSAQQFPDLHSELNLSSLELGDSALYFCASTELGTSYNEQFFGPGTRLTVL.

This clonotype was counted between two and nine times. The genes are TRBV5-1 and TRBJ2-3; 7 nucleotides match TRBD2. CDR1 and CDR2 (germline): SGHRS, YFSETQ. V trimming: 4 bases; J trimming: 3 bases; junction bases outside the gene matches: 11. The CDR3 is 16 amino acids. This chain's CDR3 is CASSPSPLGGTDTQYF. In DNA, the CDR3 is TGCGCCAGCAGCCCCTCCCCCCTGGGGGGGACAGATACGCAGTATTTT.

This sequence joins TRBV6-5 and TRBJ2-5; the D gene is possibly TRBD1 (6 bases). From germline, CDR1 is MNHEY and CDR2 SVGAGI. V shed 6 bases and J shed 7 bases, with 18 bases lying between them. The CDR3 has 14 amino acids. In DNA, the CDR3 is TGTGCCAGCAGGGCAACACAGGGAGCAGGGACCCAGTACTTC. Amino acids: CASRATQGAGTQYF.

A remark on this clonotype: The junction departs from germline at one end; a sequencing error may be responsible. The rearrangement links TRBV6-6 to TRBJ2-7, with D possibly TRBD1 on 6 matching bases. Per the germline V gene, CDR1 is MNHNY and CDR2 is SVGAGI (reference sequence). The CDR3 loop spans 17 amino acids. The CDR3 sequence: CACSLRPGTRSSYEQYF. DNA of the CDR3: TGTGCCTGCAGTTTACGCCCAGGGACACGAAGCTCCTACGAGCAGTACTTC.

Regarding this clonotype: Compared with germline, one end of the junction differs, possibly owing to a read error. The CDR3 DNA reads as TGTGCCAGCAATGACAGGGGGACCTACAATGAACAGTTCTTC. Translating gives CASNDRGTYNEQFF. The chain couples TRBV6-1 to TRBJ2-1, with 9 bases fitting TRBD1. This CDR3 is 14 amino acids long. Germline V gives CDR1 MNHNS, CDR2 SASEGT.

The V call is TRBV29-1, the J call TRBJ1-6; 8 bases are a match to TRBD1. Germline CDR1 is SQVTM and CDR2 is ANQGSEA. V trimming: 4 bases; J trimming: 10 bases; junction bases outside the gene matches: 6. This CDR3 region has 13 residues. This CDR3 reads CSVGQGRDSPLHF. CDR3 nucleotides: TGCAGCGTTGGACAGGGGCGGGACTCACCCCTCCACTTT.

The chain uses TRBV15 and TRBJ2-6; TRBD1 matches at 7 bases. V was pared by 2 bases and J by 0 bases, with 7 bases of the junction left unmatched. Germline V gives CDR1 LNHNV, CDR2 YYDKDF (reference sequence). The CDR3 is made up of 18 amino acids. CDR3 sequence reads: CATSRPTGTDSGANVLTF. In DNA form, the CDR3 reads TGTGCCACCAGCAGACCGACAGGGACCGACTCTGGGGCCAACGTCCTGACTTTC.